A single T cell receptor (beta chain) is shown here with its context. The data originate from a study of blood T cell repertoires in COVID-19. The CDR3 is made up of 13 amino acids. Germline V gives CDR1 SQVTM, CDR2 ANQGSEA. Trimming left V 4 bases short and J 13 bases short, with 17 bases between. This table comes from immunoSEQ multiplex PCR, and its TCRdb copy is limited to in-frame clones, with some not included. The sample includes about 48,000 clones, more than 70% of them seen just once. The receptor was derived from a human donor in a cohort sampled during active COVID-19. Material for sequencing was peripheral blood. This chain uses TRBV29-1 with TRBJ1-6; maybe TRBD1 (6 bases). CDR3 sequence: CSVAKVTGGPLHF. Here the CDR3 DNA reads TGCAGCGTTGCTAAAGTGACAGGCGGTCCCCTCCACTTT.